The 25 T cell receptor beta chains below all came from one sample that was sequenced in a study of blood T cells in healthy people across ages. With a J-beta primer mix and a sample-barcoded 5' primer, a second PCR ran roughly 7 to 11 cycles. From the 5' RACE reads, TCRdb called clonotypes with MiXCR, one entry per CDR3 protein. Of some 880,000 distinct CDR3 sequences in the sample, 35% to 40% were seen once. Sequences were obtained from blood. These receptor sequences come from a young man in good health.

The V and J genes are TRBV7-2 and TRBJ1-2; no clear D. Germline CDR1 reads SGHTA; CDR2 reads FQGNSA. CDR3 length: 14 amino acids. V dropped 1 base and J dropped 3 bases, with 9 bases sitting between them. CDR3 bases: TGTGCCAGCAGCTTAGTGCGAAGTGACTATGGCTACACCTTC. It translates to CASSLVRSDYGYTF.

Of note for this clonotype: The germline gene is not matched at one end of the junction; a read error may be the cause. The rearrangement joins TRBV10-3 to TRBJ2-3; maybe TRBD1 (5 bases). The V gene's germline CDR1 is ENHRY and CDR2 SYGVKD. This CDR3 is built from 15 residues. CDR3 in DNA: TGTGCCATCAGTGAGGCAGGGTCGGACACAGGTACGCAGTATTTT. This sequence encodes CAISEAGSDTGTQYF.

This chain joins TRBV5-1 and TRBJ2-1; D perhaps matches TRBD2 (5 bases). This CDR3 has 13 residues. Trimming pared 7 bases from V and 9 bases from J, leaving 17 bases between. The germline V gene has CDR1 SGHRS and CDR2 YFSETQ. The CDR3 protein is CASEGPYGGEQFF. CDR3 in DNA: TGCGCCAGCGAGGGTCCTTACGGCGGTGAGCAGTTCTTC.

The rearrangement uses TRBV15 and TRBJ2-4, with D possibly being TRBD1 (6 bases). Gene TRBJ2-7 matches the end of the DNA better, so the J call may be wrong. Per the germline V gene, CDR1 is LNHNV and CDR2 is YYDKDF (reference sequence). The CDR3 is 15 residues long. For the CDR3, the DNA is TGTGCCACCAGCAGAAAAACAGGGAGACATGGCGAGCAGTACTTC. Translation gives CATSRKTGRHGEQYF.

The chain combines TRBV4-1 with TRBJ1-5; the D gene is possibly TRBD1 (6 bases). Trimming removed 4 bases at V and 0 bases at J, with 13 bases between. CDR1 and CDR2 from the germline V gene are MGHRA and YSYEKL. There are 16 residues in the CDR3. The CDR3 sequence is CASSPEGGYSNQPQHF. Written as DNA, the CDR3 is TGCGCCAGCAGCCCCGAGGGGGGTTATAGCAATCAGCCCCAGCATTTT.

The J gene is TRBJ2-3, the V gene TRBV10-3; 12 positions agree with TRBD2. Trimming cost V 3 bases and J 0 bases; bases outside gene matches: 10. Germline V gene data show CDR1 as ENHRY and CDR2 as SYGVKD. The CDR3 has 19 residues. The CDR3 coding sequence is TGTGCCATCAGTGAACGGGTGACTAGCGGGGGCTCAAGCACAGATACGCAGTATTTT. Translating gives CAISERVTSGGSSTDTQYF.

The chain has TRBV2 and TRBJ2-7; 11 bases match TRBD1. Germline V CDR1 and CDR2: SNHLY, FYNNEI. There are 14 residues in the CDR3. Germline trimming cut 1 base from V and 5 bases from J; bases unmatched to any gene: 1. The CDR3 is CASSEGTGGDEQYF. CDR3 sequence (DNA): TGTGCCAGCAGTGAAGGGACAGGGGGCGACGAGCAGTACTTC.

The gene calls are TRBV25-1 and TRBJ1-5; D gene ambiguous. CDR1 is MGHDK and CDR2 is SYGVNS in the germline V gene. V was trimmed by 2 bases and J by 8 bases, leaving 7 bases between them. This CDR3 has 12 residues. In DNA, the CDR3 is TGTGCCAGCAGTGAACCTGGGGAGCCCCAGCATTTT. The encoded protein is CASSEPGEPQHF.

The chain uses TRBV4-3 and TRBJ2-7; either TRBD1 or TRBD2 may supply D (5 bases each). The J call may be wrong; the DNA end is better matched by TRBJ2-1. Germline CDR1 is LGHNA and CDR2 is YSLEER. This CDR3 has 15 residues. The CDR3 is CASSQAAGSSYEQFF. The DNA of the CDR3 is TGCGCCAGCAGCCAAGCGGCAGGGAGCTCCTACGAGCAGTTCTTC.

The chain links TRBV20-1 to TRBJ2-5; weak D call: TRBD1 (6 bases). With 3 bases removed from V and 2 bases from J, the gap between germline ends came to 10 bases. The CDR3 contains 13 residues. The germline CDR1 and CDR2 sequences are DFQATT and SNEGSKA (reference sequence). CDR3 in amino acids: CSARKDSQETQYF. DNA for the CDR3: TGCAGTGCTAGGAAGGACAGTCAAGAGACCCAGTACTTC.

This clonotype was observed a handful of times. This chain links TRBV12-3 or TRBV12-4 with TRBJ1-2; 8 nucleotides align to TRBD1. CDR3 length: 16 residues. V shed 5 bases and J 8 bases; nucleotides not matched to a gene: 16. CDR3 coding DNA: TGTGCCAGCAGTCTCACCGTCCGGGACAGGTCTATCGGCTACACCTTC. This sequence encodes CASSLTVRDRSIGYTF.

In this sample, this clonotype turned up a few times. This chain joins TRBV6-7 and TRBJ2-3; perhaps TRBD1 as D (5 bases). TRBV6-7 is labeled an ORF, and its function is uncertain. The ends were cut back, 0 bases at V and 2 bases at J, with 15 bases in the middle. The length of the CDR3 is 17 residues. CDR3 residues: CASSYSLGARNTDTQYF. The DNA for the CDR3 is TGTGCCAGCAGTTACTCGTTAGGGGCACGTAACACAGATACGCAGTATTTT.

This clonotype has at least ten counts. This sequence joins TRBV4-2 and TRBJ2-1; maybe TRBD2 (5 bases). Trimming removed 0 bases from V and 3 bases from J, with 9 bases in between. The CDR3 has 15 amino acids. Looked up from germline, CDR1 is LGHNA and CDR2 is YNFKEQ. Written as DNA, the CDR3 is TGTGCCAGCAGCCAAGAAACAGCGGTCTACAATGAGCAGTTCTTC. It codes for CASSQETAVYNEQFF.

The J gene is TRBJ2-4, the V gene TRBV11-2, with 12 bases identical to TRBD2. The CDR3 runs to 18 residues. Germline lookup yields CDR1 SGHAT and CDR2 FQNNGV. After removal of 3 bases from V and 2 bases from J, the junction contained 8 bases not matched to a gene. The DNA of the CDR3 is TGTGCCAGCAGCTTGCCTAGCGGGGGGGCCGTGACCAAAAACATTCAGTACTTC. Its protein is CASSLPSGGAVTKNIQYF.

This sequence joins TRBV5-6 and TRBJ2-4, with D perhaps assigned TRBD1 or TRBD2 (5 bases each). The V gene's germline CDR1 is SGHDT and CDR2 YYEEEE. Trimming took 5 bases from V and 0 from J, leaving 15 bases between them. The CDR3 loop spans 16 amino acids. CDR3: CASSEGQVIAKNIQYF. DNA of the CDR3: TGTGCCAGCAGTGAGGGGCAGGTGATAGCCAAAAACATTCAGTACTTC.

This clonotype has just a few counts. The V call is TRBV27, the J call TRBJ2-1; 8 nucleotides line up with TRBD1. Trimming at V came to 5 bases and at J to 10 bases, leaving 7 bases not matched to a gene. CDR3 length: 13 residues. Germline V gene data show CDR1 as MNHEY and CDR2 as SMNVEV (reference sequence). The CDR3 sequence: CASSVTGGREQFF. Written as DNA, the CDR3 is TGTGCCAGCAGTGTTACAGGGGGTCGGGAGCAGTTCTTC.

This clonotype occurred many times. The chain couples TRBV12-3 or TRBV12-4 to TRBJ2-1; unclear D gene. Near its end, the DNA agrees better with TRBJ2-7, so the J call may be wrong. The CDR3 length is 13 residues. CDR3 loop: CASSLSSYNEQYF. The CDR3 region has the DNA TGTGCCAGCAGTTTATCTTCCTACAATGAGCAGTACTTC.

This CDR3 reads CASSQDWDGRWGGKLFF. CDR3 nucleotides: TGCGCCAGCAGCCAAGACTGGGACGGGCGTTGGGGAGGAAAACTGTTTTTT. The V gene is TRBV4-3, the J gene TRBJ1-4; possibly TRBD1 for D (5 bases). The CDR3 totals 17 residues. V lost 0 bases, J lost 10 bases, and 21 bases lay in between. Germline-derived CDR1 and CDR2 are LGHNA and YSLEER.

Notes on this clonotype: Germline and junction disagree at one end, which may indicate a read error. The chain has TRBV7-2 and TRBJ2-1, with D hard to call. Germline V lookup: CDR1 SGHTA, CDR2 FQGNSA. The CDR3 is 17 residues long. The CDR3 loop reads CPSSLGPGSRAYNEQFF. CDR3 nucleotides: TGTCCCAGCAGCTTAGGTCCAGGATCTAGGGCCTATAATGAGCAGTTCTTC.

The gene calls are TRBV5-1 and TRBJ2-1; perhaps TRBD2 as D (5 bases). With 1 base removed from V and 10 bases from J, the gap between germline ends came to 12 bases. The CDR3 has 13 amino acids. Looked up from germline, CDR1 is SGHRS and CDR2 is YFSETQ. This CDR3 reads CASSLFIGSEQFF. The DNA of the CDR3 is TGCGCCAGCAGCTTGTTTATAGGGAGCGAGCAGTTCTTC.

The V gene is TRBV20-1, the J gene TRBJ2-5; D gene uncertain. The ends were cut back, 0 bases at V and 2 bases at J, with 10 bases in the middle. The germline V gene has CDR1 DFQATT and CDR2 SNEGSKA (reference sequence). This CDR3 has 14 residues. In DNA, the CDR3 is TGCAGTGCTAGAGATTTAAGGCTACAAGAGACCCAGTACTTC. Its protein product is CSARDLRLQETQYF.

The CDR3 region is CASSSPGTYEQYF. The CDR3, as DNA: TGTGCCAGCAGTTCACCGGGGACTTACGAGCAGTACTTC. V usage is TRBV28 and J usage is TRBJ2-5; tentative D call: TRBD2 (6 bases). The J call may not be correct, given that the DNA end is closer to TRBJ2-7. Germline V gene data show CDR1 as MDHEN and CDR2 as SYDVKM. The CDR3 is 13 residues long.

This clonotype was seen only once. One end of the junction fails to match germline, which may point to a read error. The chain joins TRBV4-3 to TRBJ2-5, with 11 bases aligning to TRBD2. This CDR3 contains 16 residues. Germline CDR1 LGHNA, CDR2 YSLEER. CDR3 in DNA: TGCGCCCGCAGCCAAGAGGCAGGGCTAGCGGGGGGCCAGCAGTACTTC. Amino acid sequence: CARSQEAGLAGGQQYF.

Of note for this clonotype: This clone may be a read error of a much larger clone one base away. The chain employs TRBV7-3 and TRBJ2-3, with a possible D match to TRBD2 (6 bases). CDR3 size: 14 residues. Germline assignment: CDR1 SGHTA and CDR2 FQGTGA. The V gene lost 2 bases and the J gene lost 7 bases, with 13 bases spanning the gap. Here the CDR3 reads CASSLGGLENTQYF. The DNA of the CDR3 is TGTGCCAGCAGCTTAGGAGGGCTGGAAAATACGCAGTATTTT.

In regard to this clonotype: A much larger clone differs from this one at a single base, so this may be a read error. The J gene is TRBJ2-3, the V gene TRBV6-6; D possibly uses TRBD1 or TRBD2 (6 bases each). Looked up from germline, CDR1 is MNHNY and CDR2 is SVGAGI (reference sequence). This CDR3 is built from 12 residues. The CDR3 nucleotides read TGTGCCACCGGGGGCGACACAGATACGCTGTATTTT. Residues: CATGGDTDTLYF.